These 21 T cell receptor beta chains share one sample of origin, sequenced in a study of human T cells and chemical hapten exposure. TCRdb used MiXCR to reprocess the RACE reads, holding one entry per CDR3 protein. The sample holds tens of thousands of distinct CDR3 sequences; about 10% are singletons and the top ten take around 5%. The time point was: patch test 2, 6 weeks after DPC sensitization. Sample treatment: therapeutic diphenylcyclopropenone sensitization with weekly scalp DPC. The sample consisted of whole blood, taken in connection with sensitization to the hapten diphenylcyclopropenone (DPC). Source of these receptors: a woman in her fifties or sixties with alopecia areata. Some clones in this sample may be carry-over from other donors' samples.

The chain recombines TRBV11-1 with TRBJ1-4, with D perhaps TRBD1 (5 bases). The CDR3 totals 14 residues. Trimming stripped 3 bases from V and 8 bases from J, with 13 bases between. Germline values: CDR1 SGHAT, CDR2 FQDESV (reference sequence). For the CDR3, the DNA is TGTGCCAGCAGCTTTTCAGGGATCGACGAAAAACTGTTTTTT. It yields the protein CASSFSGIDEKLFF.

The chain joins TRBV5-6 to TRBJ2-2, with D hard to call. CDR1 and CDR2 from the germline V gene are SGHDT and YYEEEE. The CDR3 runs to 17 residues. The V end was cut by 1 base, the J end by 0 bases, with 13 bases between. The CDR3, as DNA: TGTGCCAGCAGCTTGTTCTTTGGCCCTTCGAACACCGGGGAGCTGTTTTTT. Amino acids: CASSLFFGPSNTGELFF. The complete variable domain, with remaining parts taken from reference TRBV5-6 and TRBJ2-2, reads DAGVTQSPTHLIKTRGQQVTLRCSPKSGHDTVSWYQQALGQGPQFIFQYYEEEERQRGNFPDRFSGHQFPNYSSELNVNALLLGDSALYLCASSLFFGPSNTGELFFGEGSRLTVL.

This clonotype was seen ten or more times. V and J are TRBV12-3 or TRBV12-4 and TRBJ1-5; TRBD1 matches at 7 bases. The CDR3 is 16 residues long. The ends lost 5 bases at V and 2 bases at J; junction bases unmatched: 9. The CDR3 DNA reads TGTGCCAGCAGTCCCCCGGGACAGTCCGGCAATCAGCCCCAGCATTTT. It yields the protein CASSPPGQSGNQPQHF.

This clonotype occurred many times. The chain is built from TRBV7-7 and TRBJ1-1; D remains unclear. Germline V gene lookup returns CDR1 SSHAT and CDR2 FNYEAQ (reference sequence). This CDR3 has 13 residues. V was trimmed by 6 bases and J by 0 bases, leaving 8 bases between them. CDR3 sequence (DNA): TGTGCCAGCAGTTCCGGACTGAACACTGAAGCTTTCTTT. It codes for CASSSGLNTEAFF.

This clonotype was seen ten or more times. Here the CDR3 reads CSARDSGTSYSGELFF. The CDR3 DNA sequence: TGCAGTGCTAGAGATTCCGGGACTAGCTATTCCGGGGAGCTGTTTTTT. The V and J genes are TRBV20-1 and TRBJ2-2; 9 nucleotides match TRBD2. Germline lookup yields CDR1 DFQATT and CDR2 SNEGSKA (reference sequence). The CDR3 has 16 amino acids. Trimming took 0 bases from V and 6 from J; bases not matched to a gene: 8.

Many counts were recorded for this clonotype. The chain couples TRBV11-2 to TRBJ2-2; D is ambiguous. The CDR3 has 16 amino acids. From germline, CDR1 is SGHAT and CDR2 FQNNGV. Trimming cost V 1 base and J 5 bases, with 14 bases left between them. CDR3 loop: CASSLAKGSRTGELFF. The CDR3 DNA sequence: TGTGCCAGCAGCTTAGCCAAGGGCTCAAGAACCGGGGAGCTGTTTTTT.

V usage is TRBV10-3 and J usage is TRBJ2-7; D not resolved. The length of the CDR3 is 13 residues. Trimming took 4 bases from V and 3 from J, leaving 10 bases between them. Germline CDR1 is ENHRY and CDR2 is SYGVKD. CDR3 sequence reads: CAISVLPNYEQYF. CDR3 sequence (DNA): TGTGCCATCAGTGTGTTACCGAACTACGAGCAGTACTTC.

Regarding this clonotype: With a much larger clone just one base away, this may be a read error. This chain connects TRBV29-1 to TRBJ1-5, with D maybe TRBD1 (5 bases). The CDR3 loop spans 13 amino acids. Per the germline V gene, CDR1 is SQVTM and CDR2 is ANQGSEA. The CDR3 coding sequence is TGCAGCGCTCAGACAGACCCCAATCGGCCCCAGCATTTT. Translating gives CSAQTDPNRPQHF.

The chain couples TRBV30 to TRBJ1-5; no reliable D call. Germline V CDR1 and CDR2: GTSNPN, SVGIG (reference sequence). V was shortened by 1 base and J by 6 bases, with 10 bases between the two germline ends. The CDR3 is 13 residues long. DNA for the CDR3: TGTGCCTGGAGTGCGGATAGGAGTCAGCCCCAGCATTTT. This codes for CAWSADRSQPQHF.

The CDR3 loop reads CSARVRAGANVLTF. CDR3 nucleotide sequence: TGCAGTGCTAGAGTCAGGGCTGGGGCCAACGTCCTGACTTTC. This chain joins TRBV20-1 and TRBJ2-6; the D gene is possibly TRBD1 (5 bases). V lost 1 base and J 2 bases, leaving 6 bases between the germline ends. There are 14 residues in the CDR3. Germline-derived CDR1 and CDR2 are DFQATT and SNEGSKA (reference sequence).

Many counts were recorded for this clonotype. V usage is TRBV7-6 and J usage is TRBJ2-5; D gene unclear. Trimming removed 3 bases from V and 0 bases from J, with 8 bases in between. This CDR3 has 14 amino acids. Germline V gene sequence: CDR1 SGHVS, CDR2 FNYEAQ. The CDR3 is CASSLTPYQETQYF. The DNA for the CDR3 is TGTGCCAGCAGCTTGACACCGTACCAAGAGACCCAGTACTTC.

The gene calls are TRBV18 and TRBJ2-1, with 9 positions matching TRBD2. Germline assignment: CDR1 KGHSH and CDR2 LQKENI. This CDR3 is built from 13 residues. V gave up 2 bases and J gave up 10 bases; unmatched junction bases: 3. CDR3 residues: CASSPTLAGEQFF. The CDR3 DNA sequence: TGTGCCAGCTCACCAACCCTAGCGGGAGAGCAGTTCTTC.

This clonotype was observed many times. The chain couples TRBV3-1 to TRBJ2-5; TRBD2 matches at 12 bases. Germline V gives CDR1 LGHDT, CDR2 YNNKEL (reference sequence). This CDR3 region has 17 residues. Germline trimming cut 5 bases from V and 2 bases from J; bases unmatched to any gene: 9. The CDR3 is CASSLRLAGAGQETQYF. Here the CDR3 DNA reads TGTGCCAGCAGCTTGCGACTAGCGGGAGCGGGGCAAGAGACCCAGTACTTC.

This clonotype was detected only a few times. V and J are TRBV30 and TRBJ2-7, with TRBD2 as a possible D gene (5 bases). V was pared by 5 bases and J by 3 bases, with 8 bases between. CDR1 is GTSNPN and CDR2 is SVGIG in the germline V gene (reference sequence). The CDR3 runs to 11 residues. In DNA form, the CDR3 reads TGTGCCTGGGGGGAGCACTACGAGCAGTACTTC. It translates to CAWGEHYEQYF.

There are many counts of this clonotype. The chain uses TRBV6-5 and TRBJ1-1, with D perhaps matching TRBD1 (5 bases). This CDR3 has 15 amino acids. The germline gives CDR1 MNHEY, CDR2 SVGAGI. V lost 0 bases, J lost 1 base, and 9 bases lay in between. The CDR3 protein is CASSYSNQGNTEAFF. CDR3 sequence (DNA): TGTGCCAGCAGTTACTCGAATCAGGGGAACACTGAAGCTTTCTTT.

This chain links TRBV28 with TRBJ1-4; TRBD1 is a possible D gene (5 bases). The germline V gene has CDR1 MDHEN and CDR2 SYDVKM. The V end lost 5 bases, the J end lost 5 bases, and 21 bases lay between the germline ends. The CDR3 runs to 17 residues. This CDR3 is CASSRSPGANPNEKLFF. CDR3 sequence (DNA): TGTGCCAGCAGTAGAAGCCCTGGGGCTAACCCAAATGAAAAACTGTTTTTT.

The CDR3 reads CARDNEQFF. CDR3 bases: TGTGCCAGAGACAATGAGCAGTTCTTC. The gene calls are TRBV10-3 and TRBJ2-1; no reliable D call. This CDR3 has 9 amino acids. CDR1 is ENHRY, CDR2 SYGVKD, per germline. V was cut by 10 bases and J by 5 bases, with 3 bases left in between.

This clonotype has ten or more counts. The chain couples TRBV6-2 or TRBV6-3 to TRBJ1-1, with a weak D call TRBD1 (5 bases). Per germline, CDR1 MNHEY and CDR2 SVGEGT. Trimming cost V 6 bases and J 1 base, with 18 bases left between them. CDR3 size: 16 residues. The CDR3 DNA is TGTGCCAGCAGCCTGACAGTCCCCAGAACGAACACTGAAGCTTTCTTT. As protein: CASSLTVPRTNTEAFF.

This chain links TRBV7-9 with TRBJ2-1, with D unresolved. Per germline, CDR1 SEHNR and CDR2 FQNEAQ (reference sequence). This CDR3 contains 14 residues. V was clipped by 5 bases and J by 5 bases, with 13 bases between them. The CDR3: CASSPPPPDNEQFF. The CDR3 DNA follows: TGTGCCAGCAGCCCCCCCCCGCCGGACAATGAGCAGTTCTTC.

This clonotype was observed a few times. The gene calls are TRBV5-6 and TRBJ2-1, with D hard to call. Germline CDR1 reads SGHDT; CDR2 reads YYEEEE. V lost 5 bases and J lost 0, with 9 bases in between. CDR3 length: 14 residues. The CDR3 region is CASSTENSYNEQFF. CDR3 coding DNA: TGTGCCAGCAGTACGGAGAACTCCTACAATGAGCAGTTCTTC. Combining the CDR3 with reference TRBV5-6 and TRBJ2-1 gives the whole variable domain DAGVTQSPTHLIKTRGQQVTLRCSPKSGHDTVSWYQQALGQGPQFIFQYYEEEERQRGNFPDRFSGHQFPNYSSELNVNALLLGDSALYLCASSTENSYNEQFFGPGTRLTVL.

The rearrangement uses TRBV6-2 or TRBV6-3 and TRBJ1-5; 8 nucleotides match TRBD1. Per the germline V gene, CDR1 is MNHEY and CDR2 is SVGEGT. The V gene end was trimmed by 6 bases and the J gene end by 7 bases; junction bases not matched to a gene: 11. This CDR3 is 15 amino acids long. CDR3: CASRPRGRGDQPQHF. The CDR3 nucleotides are TGTGCCAGCAGACCCAGGGGGCGCGGGGACCAGCCCCAGCATTTT.